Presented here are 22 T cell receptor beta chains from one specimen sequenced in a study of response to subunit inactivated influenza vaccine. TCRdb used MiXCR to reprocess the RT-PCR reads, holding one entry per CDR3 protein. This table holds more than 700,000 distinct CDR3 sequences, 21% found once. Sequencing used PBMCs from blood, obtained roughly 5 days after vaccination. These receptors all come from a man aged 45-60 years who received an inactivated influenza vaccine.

CDR3 nucleotide sequence: TGTGCCATCAGGGATGACAATCCGGGGGCCAACGTCCTGACTTTC. As protein: CAIRDDNPGANVLTF. The J gene is TRBJ2-6, the V gene TRBV10-3, with D uncertain. The CDR3 spans 15 residues. Germline CDR1 ENHRY, CDR2 SYGVKD. Trimming pared 6 bases from V and 4 bases from J, leaving 13 bases between.

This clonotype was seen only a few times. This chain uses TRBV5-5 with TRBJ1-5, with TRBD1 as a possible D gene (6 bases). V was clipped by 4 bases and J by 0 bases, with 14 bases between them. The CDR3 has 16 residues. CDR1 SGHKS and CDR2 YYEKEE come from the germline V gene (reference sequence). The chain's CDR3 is CASSRDGQTSNQPQHF. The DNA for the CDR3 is TGTGCCAGCAGCAGGGACGGACAGACTAGCAATCAGCCCCAGCATTTT.

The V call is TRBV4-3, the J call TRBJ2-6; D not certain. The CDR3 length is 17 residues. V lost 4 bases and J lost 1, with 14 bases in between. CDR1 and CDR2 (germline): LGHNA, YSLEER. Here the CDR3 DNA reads TGCGCCAGCAGCCCGGGCCTTCAAAAGTCTGGGGCCAACGTCCTGACTTTC. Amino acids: CASSPGLQKSGANVLTF.

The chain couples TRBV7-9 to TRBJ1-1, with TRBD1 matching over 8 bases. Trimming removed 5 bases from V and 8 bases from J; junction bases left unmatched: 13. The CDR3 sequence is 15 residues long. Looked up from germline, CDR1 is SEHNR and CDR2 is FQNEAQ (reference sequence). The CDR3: CASSPWTGTVAEAFF. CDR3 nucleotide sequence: TGTGCCAGCAGCCCTTGGACAGGGACGGTCGCGGAAGCTTTCTTT.

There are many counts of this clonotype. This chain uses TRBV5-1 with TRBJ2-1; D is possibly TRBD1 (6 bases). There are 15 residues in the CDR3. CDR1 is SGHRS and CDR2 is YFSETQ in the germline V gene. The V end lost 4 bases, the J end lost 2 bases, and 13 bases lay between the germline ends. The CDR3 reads CASSPRAGAYNEQFF. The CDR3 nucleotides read TGCGCCAGCAGCCCTCGGGCAGGGGCCTACAATGAGCAGTTCTTC. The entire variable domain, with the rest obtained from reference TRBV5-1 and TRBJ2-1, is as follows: KAGVTQTPRYLIKTRGQQVTLSCSPISGHRSVSWYQQTPGQGLQFLFEYFSETQRNKGNFPGRFSGRQFSNSRSEMNVSTLELGDSALYLCASSPRAGAYNEQFFGPGTRLTVL.

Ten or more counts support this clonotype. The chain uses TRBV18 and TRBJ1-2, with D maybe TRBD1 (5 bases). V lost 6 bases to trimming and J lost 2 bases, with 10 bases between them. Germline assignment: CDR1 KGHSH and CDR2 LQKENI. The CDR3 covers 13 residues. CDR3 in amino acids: CASSGTANYGYTF. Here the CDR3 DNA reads TGTGCCAGCTCGGGGACGGCGAACTATGGCTACACCTTC. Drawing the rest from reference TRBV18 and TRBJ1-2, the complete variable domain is NAGVMQNPRHLVRRRGQEARLRCSPMKGHSHVYWYRQLPEEGLKFMVYLQKENIIDESGMPKERFSAEFPKEGPSILRIQQVVRGDSAAYFCASSGTANYGYTFGSGTRLTVV.

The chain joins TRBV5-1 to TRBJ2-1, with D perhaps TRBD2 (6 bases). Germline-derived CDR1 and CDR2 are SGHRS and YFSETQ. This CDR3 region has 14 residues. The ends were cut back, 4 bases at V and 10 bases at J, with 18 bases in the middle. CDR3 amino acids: CASSPEGLPREQFF. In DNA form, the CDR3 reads TGCGCCAGCAGCCCGGAGGGACTGCCACGCGAGCAGTTCTTC. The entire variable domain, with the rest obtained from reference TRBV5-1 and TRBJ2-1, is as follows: KAGVTQTPRYLIKTRGQQVTLSCSPISGHRSVSWYQQTPGQGLQFLFEYFSETQRNKGNFPGRFSGRQFSNSRSEMNVSTLELGDSALYLCASSPEGLPREQFFGPGTRLTVL.

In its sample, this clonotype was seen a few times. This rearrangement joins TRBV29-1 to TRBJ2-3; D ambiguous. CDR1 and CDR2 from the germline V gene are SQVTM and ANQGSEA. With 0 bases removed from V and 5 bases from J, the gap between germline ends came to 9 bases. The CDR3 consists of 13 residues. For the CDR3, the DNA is TGCAGCGTTGAAGAGCTCCAACAAGATACGCAGTATTTT. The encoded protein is CSVEELQQDTQYF.

The CDR3 spells CASSQEIGWGDEQYF. For the CDR3, the DNA is TGCGCCAGCAGCCAAGAGATAGGGTGGGGCGACGAGCAGTACTTC. The chain recombines TRBV4-3 with TRBJ2-7; tentative D call: TRBD1 (5 bases). The germline CDR1 and CDR2 sequences are LGHNA and YSLEER. The CDR3 loop spans 15 amino acids. Trimming left V 0 bases short and J 5 bases short, with 14 bases between.

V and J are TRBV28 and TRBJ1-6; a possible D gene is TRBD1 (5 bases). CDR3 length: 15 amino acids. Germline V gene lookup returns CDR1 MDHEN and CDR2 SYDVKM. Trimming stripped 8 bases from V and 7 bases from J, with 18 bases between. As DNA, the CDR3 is TGTGCCAGCCGTTCAAGGGGCTTGGGGAATTCACCCCTCCACTTT. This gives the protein CASRSRGLGNSPLHF. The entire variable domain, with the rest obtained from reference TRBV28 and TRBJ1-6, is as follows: DVKVTQSSRYLVKRTGEKVFLECVQDMDHENMFWYRQDPGLGLRLIYFSYDVKMKEKGDIPEGYSVSREKKERFSLILESASTNQTSMYLCASRSRGLGNSPLHFGNGTRLTVT.

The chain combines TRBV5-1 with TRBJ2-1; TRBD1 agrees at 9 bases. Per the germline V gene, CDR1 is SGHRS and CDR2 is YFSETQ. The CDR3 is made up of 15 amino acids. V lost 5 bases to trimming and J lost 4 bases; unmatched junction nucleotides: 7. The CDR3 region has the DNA TGCGCCAGCAGACGTACCGGGACAGGGTACAATGAGCAGTTCTTC. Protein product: CASRRTGTGYNEQFF.

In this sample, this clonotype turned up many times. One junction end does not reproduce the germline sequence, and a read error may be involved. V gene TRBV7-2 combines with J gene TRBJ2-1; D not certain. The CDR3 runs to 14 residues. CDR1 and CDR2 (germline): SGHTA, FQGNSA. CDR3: CASSLGLTYNEQFF. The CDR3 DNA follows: TGTGCCAGCAGTTTAGGGCTAACCTACAATGAGCAGTTCTTC.

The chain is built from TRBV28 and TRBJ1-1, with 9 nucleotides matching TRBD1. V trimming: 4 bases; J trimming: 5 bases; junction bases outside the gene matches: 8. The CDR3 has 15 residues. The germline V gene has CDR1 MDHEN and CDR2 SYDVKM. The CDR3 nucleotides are TGTGCCAGCAGTTCTCCGAGGGACAGGGTAACTGAAGCTTTCTTT. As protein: CASSSPRDRVTEAFF.

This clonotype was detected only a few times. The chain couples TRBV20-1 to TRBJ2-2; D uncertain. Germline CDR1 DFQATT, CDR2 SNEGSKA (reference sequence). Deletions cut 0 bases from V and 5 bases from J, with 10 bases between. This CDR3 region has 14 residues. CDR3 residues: CSARDLGRTGELFF. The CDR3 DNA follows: TGCAGTGCTAGAGATCTGGGAAGGACCGGGGAGCTGTTTTTT.

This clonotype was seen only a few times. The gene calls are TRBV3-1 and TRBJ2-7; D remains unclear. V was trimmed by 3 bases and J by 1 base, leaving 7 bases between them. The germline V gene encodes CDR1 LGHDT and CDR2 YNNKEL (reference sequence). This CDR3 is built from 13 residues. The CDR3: CASSHGVSYEQYF. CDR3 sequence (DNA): TGTGCCAGCAGCCACGGTGTATCCTACGAGCAGTACTTC.

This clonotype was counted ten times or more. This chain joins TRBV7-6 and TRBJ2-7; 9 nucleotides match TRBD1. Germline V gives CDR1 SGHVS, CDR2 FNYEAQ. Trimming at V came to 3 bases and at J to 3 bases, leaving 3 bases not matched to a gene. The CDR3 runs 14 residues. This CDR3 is CASSFTGGGYEQYF. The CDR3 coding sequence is TGTGCCAGCAGCTTTACAGGGGGCGGCTACGAGCAGTACTTC.

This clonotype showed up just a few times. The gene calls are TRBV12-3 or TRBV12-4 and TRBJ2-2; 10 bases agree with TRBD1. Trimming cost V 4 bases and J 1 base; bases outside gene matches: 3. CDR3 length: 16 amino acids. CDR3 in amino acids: CASSWDRGRNTGELFF. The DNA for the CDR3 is TGTGCCAGCAGTTGGGACAGGGGACGGAACACCGGGGAGCTGTTTTTT.

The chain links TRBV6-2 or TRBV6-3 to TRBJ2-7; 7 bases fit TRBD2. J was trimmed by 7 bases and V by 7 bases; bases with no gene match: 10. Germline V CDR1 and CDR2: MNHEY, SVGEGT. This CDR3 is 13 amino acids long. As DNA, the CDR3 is TGTGCCAGCAATCCTATCCGAGCGGGGGAGCAGTACTTC. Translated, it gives CASNPIRAGEQYF.

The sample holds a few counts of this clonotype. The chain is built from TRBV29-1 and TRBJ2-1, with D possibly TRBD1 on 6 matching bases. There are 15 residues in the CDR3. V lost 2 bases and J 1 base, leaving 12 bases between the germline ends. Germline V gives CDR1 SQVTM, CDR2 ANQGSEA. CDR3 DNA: TGCAGCGTTGAAAACAGGGTCTTATCCTACAATGAGCAGTTCTTC. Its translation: CSVENRVLSYNEQFF.

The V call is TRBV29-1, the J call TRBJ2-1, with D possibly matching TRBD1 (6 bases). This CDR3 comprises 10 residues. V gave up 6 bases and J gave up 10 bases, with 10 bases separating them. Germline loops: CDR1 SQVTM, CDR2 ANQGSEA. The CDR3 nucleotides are TGCAGCGTCACCGGGACAGAGCAGTTCTTC. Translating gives CSVTGTEQFF.

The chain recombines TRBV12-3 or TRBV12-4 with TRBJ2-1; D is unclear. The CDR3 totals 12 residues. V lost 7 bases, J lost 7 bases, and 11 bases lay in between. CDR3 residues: CASTPSANEQFF. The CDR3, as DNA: TGTGCCAGCACCCCAAGTGCTAATGAGCAGTTCTTC.

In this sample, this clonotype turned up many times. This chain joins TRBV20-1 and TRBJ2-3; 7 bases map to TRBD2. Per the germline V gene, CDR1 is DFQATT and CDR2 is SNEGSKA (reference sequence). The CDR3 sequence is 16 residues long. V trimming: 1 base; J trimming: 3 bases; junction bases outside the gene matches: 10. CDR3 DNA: TGCAGTGCTAGAGCGGCTAGCGGATTTGTTACAGATACGCAGTATTTT. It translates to CSARAASGFVTDTQYF.